Here is one T cell receptor (beta chain) with its context. The target antigen is unknown. For the second PCR, which ran for about 7 to 11 cycles, a sample-barcoded 5' primer and a J-beta primer mix were used. TCRdb reanalysed the 5' RACE reads using MiXCR and keeps one entry per CDR3 protein. The table includes about 780,000 distinct CDR3 sequences, about 47% detected once. The data stem from a study of blood T cells in healthy people across ages. Study-wide results and limits: A strong correlation was seen between TCR beta diversity and naive T cell percentage.

V shed 2 bases and J shed 4 bases, with 11 bases lying between them. The CDR3 spans 13 residues. Germline values: CDR1 DFQATT, CDR2 SNEGSKA (reference sequence). The chain uses TRBV20-1 and TRBJ1-2, with a tentative D call TRBD1 (6 bases). The receptor comes from a man at least 80 years old in good health. Sample: blood. DNA of the CDR3: TGCAGTGCTAGATGGTTAGGGGGCTATGGCTACACCTTC. It translates to CSARWLGGYGYTF.